The source of this T cell receptor beta chain is a study of blood T cell repertoires in COVID-19 (dated by TCRdb to 2019 to 2021). Context from the whole study: Samples from collaborators originated in the United States, Italy and Spain and spanned both the acute and convalescent phases of COVID-19. The material from the prospective study consisted of cDNA or gDNA derived from T cells, B-cell-depleted T cells, or PBMCs. Deeply sampled blood TCRbeta repertoires from subjects exposed to, actively infected with, or recovered from COVID-19 were included in the dataset. The repertoires were released in a freely available public database meant as a resource for research on the immune response to SARS-CoV-2. Samples came from the ongoing ImmuneRACE study (first 160 participants) plus 1,254 subjects from 6 global collaborators. A de-identified subject ID, COVID-19 status, age in years and sex were almost always included in the sample metadata. HLA class I and class II types, where available, came from metadata supplied by the sample provider rather than from assay-based typing. Summary of the overall study and its limitations: The amount of clinical and demographic metadata varied by source and participant and was provided uncurated.

Relative to germline, V is missing 6 bases and J is missing 3 bases, with 5 bases of the junction outside any gene match. From the cysteine through the phenylalanine, the CDR3 covers 14 amino acids. Only the CDR3 region is kept as DNA, spanning 42 bases read in frame from base 1. The germline V gene supplies CDR1 ENHRY and CDR2 SYGVKD. Each collaborating institution followed its own protocols to collect whole blood in K2EDTA tubes. For TCRbeta analysis, collaborator samples were shipped as frozen whole blood, as isolated PBMCs, or as DNA extracted from either sample type. TCRbeta CDR3 regions were amplified from genomic DNA using the immunoSEQ Assay, a bias-controlled multiplex PCR. The original pipeline was this. The number of nucleated cells in each sample was estimated by amplification of reference gene primers within the assay. To quantify the absolute abundance of each unique TCRbeta CDR3 rearrangement, sequence reads were collapsed and filtered. For each sample, productive Simpson clonality was calculated by taking the square root of Simpson's diversity index across productive rearrangements. TCRdb holds this immuneACCESS table with in-frame rearrangements only. Some clones are missing; in checked studies, unresolved V genes explain under half, and the rest has no known cause. The D gene and trimming were derived from the DNA, and the V and J assignments and clone size from that table. The sample table records 40,000 to 45,000 clones; under 80% of these occur just once. The ten largest clones take up around a quarter of the sample.

About this clone: Its target antigen remains unknown. Within one base of it there is no much larger clone, and no base qualities were kept.

The sequence came from a man older than 75 with acute or convalescent COVID-19. Sequenced: peripheral blood. The chain links TRBV10-3 with TRBJ2-7, and 10 bases in between align with TRBD1. For the CDR3, the sequence is CAIRPGTGDYEQYF. The nucleotide sequence is TGTGCCATCAGACCCGGGACAGGGGACTACGAGCAGTACTTC.